This T cell receptor beta chain was sequenced during a study of control samples from healthy donors and cancer patients. Germline CDR1 reads MNHNS; CDR2 reads SASEGT. The CDR3 runs to 14 residues. V was shortened by 3 bases and J by 6 bases, with 13 bases between the two germline ends. The protocol was immunoSEQ multiplex PCR, while the TCRdb copy is restricted to in-frame clones and leaves out a portion. Of approximately 170,000 clones in the sample, 90% are singletons; the top ten hold roughly 1.3%. The rearrangement links TRBV6-1 to TRBJ2-3; tentatively, D is TRBD1 (5 bases). The TCR comes from a woman aged 50 to 60 in good health. Sequenced input: blood. This CDR3 is CASSEGQGGDTQYF. CDR3 coding DNA: TGTGCCAGCAGTGAGGGGCAGGGTGGGGATACGCAGTATTTT.